This T cell receptor beta chain is from a study of blood T cell repertoires in COVID-19. Study-level information: Acute and convalescent COVID-19 samples came from the United States, Italy and Spain. Nucleic acid was either cDNA or gDNA, and it came from T cells, B-cell-depleted T cells, or PBMCs.

This CDR3 has 15 residues. In germline, CDR1 is LNHDA, CDR2 SQIVND (reference sequence). Trimming pared 3 bases from V and 0 bases from J, leaving 9 bases between. Under the authors' procedure: Amplification with reference gene primers provided the estimates of nucleated cell counts. Sequencing was performed with immunoSEQ multiplex PCR; in TCRdb, only in-frame clones are kept and a portion is missing. The DNA was the basis for D and trimming; V, J and clone size are from that table. The repertoire holds roughly 250,000 clones, with about nine tenths as singletons. Sequences were obtained from peripheral blood. The receptor was derived from a woman aged 40 to 50 with acute or convalescent COVID-19. The rearrangement links TRBV19 to TRBJ1-3, with D maybe TRBD1 (5 bases). CDR3 protein: CASSISGHSGNTIYF. The CDR3 nucleotides are TGTGCCAGTAGTATTTCTGGACACTCTGGAAACACCATATATTTT.